These T cell receptor beta chains were read from a single sample in a study of CD8 T cells in ankylosing spondylitis. TCRdb reprocessed the 5' RACE reads via MiXCR and lists one record per CDR3 protein. The table has about 800,000 distinct CDR3 sequences, approximately 12% seen once; the top ten hold 0.51%. The sequenced material came from blood, either unsorted or a sorted T cell fraction (not recorded which). The origin of the receptors is a male donor with ankylosing spondylitis. Each CDR3 is given with its conserved first and last residue. Each record gives: V gene, D gene, J gene, clone size, CDR3 DNA, CDR3 protein. A D gene is named only where the DNA matches it firmly. The size field is filled for only some rows; it gives once, few, many or a size class.

v_call: TRBV20-1; d_call: NA; j_call: TRBJ2-4; clone_size: few; cdr3_nt: TGCAGTGCCTGGGAGGAGCTAGCCAAAAACATTCAGTACTTC; cdr3_aa: CSAWEELAKNIQYF
v_call: TRBV15; d_call: TRBD2; j_call: TRBJ2-1; clone_size: NA; cdr3_nt: TGTGCCACCAGCAGAGTCGCGGGAGGGGATGAGCAGTTCTTC; cdr3_aa: CATSRVAGGDEQFF
v_call: TRBV10-2; d_call: NA; j_call: TRBJ2-5; clone_size: NA; cdr3_nt: TGCGCCAGCGCTAGAGTATGGACCCAGTACTTC; cdr3_aa: CASARVWTQYF
v_call: TRBV6-4; d_call: TRBD2; j_call: TRBJ2-1; clone_size: many; cdr3_nt: TGTGCCAGCAGTGAGACTAGCGGGGGGTATGAGCAGTTCTTC; cdr3_aa: CASSETSGGYEQFF
v_call: TRBV10-3; d_call: NA; j_call: TRBJ2-5; clone_size: NA; cdr3_nt: TGTGCCATCAGTCCTAATCATGAAGAGACCCAGTACTTC; cdr3_aa: CAISPNHEETQYF
v_call: TRBV2; d_call: NA; j_call: TRBJ2-1; clone_size: few; cdr3_nt: TGTGCCAGCAACACAGGGTTCCCGAACCGGGACTACAATGAGCAGTTCTTC; cdr3_aa: CASNTGFPNRDYNEQFF
v_call: TRBV20-1; d_call: NA; j_call: TRBJ2-3; clone_size: few; cdr3_nt: TGCAGTGCTAGAGGACCGACGAGGCCGGGGTATTTT; cdr3_aa: CSARGPTRPGYF
v_call: TRBV7-2; d_call: TRBD1; j_call: TRBJ2-3; clone_size: few; cdr3_nt: TGTGCCAGCAGCTCGGGACAGACAGGAAAAAATACGCAGTATTTT; cdr3_aa: CASSSGQTGKNTQYF
v_call: TRBV4-2; d_call: TRBD2; j_call: TRBJ2-2; clone_size: NA; cdr3_nt: TGTGCCAGCAGCCAAGGGGGACTAGCGGGAGTAAGTAGGACCGGGGAGCTGTTTTTT; cdr3_aa: CASSQGGLAGVSRTGELFF
v_call: TRBV4-3; d_call: NA; j_call: TRBJ1-1; clone_size: few; cdr3_nt: TGCGCCAGCAGCCAACCCGGAGCCCCCGGGGACACTGAAGCTTTCTTT; cdr3_aa: CASSQPGAPGDTEAFF
v_call: TRBV7-2; d_call: NA; j_call: TRBJ2-3; clone_size: NA; cdr3_nt: TGTGCCAGCAGCCTCCAACGGGGCCTAGCAGATACGCAGTATTTT; cdr3_aa: CASSLQRGLADTQYF
v_call: TRBV7-3; d_call: NA; j_call: TRBJ2-1; clone_size: few; cdr3_nt: TGTGCCAGCAGTCCAGGGAGGATGATCTACAATGAGCAGTTCTTC; cdr3_aa: CASSPGRMIYNEQFF
v_call: TRBV12-3/TRBV12-4; d_call: TRBD1; j_call: TRBJ2-1; clone_size: few; cdr3_nt: TGTGCCAGCAGCGGACAGGGGGCGGCCAATGAGCAGTTCTTC; cdr3_aa: CASSGQGAANEQFF
v_call: TRBV5-1; d_call: NA; j_call: TRBJ2-7; clone_size: NA; cdr3_nt: TGCGCCAGCAGTGACAGCATCTACGAGCAGTACTTC; cdr3_aa: CASSDSIYEQYF
v_call: TRBV4-1; d_call: NA; j_call: TRBJ2-7; clone_size: NA; cdr3_nt: TGCGCCAGCAGCCAAGGTAATACAGGAGGTGTCGGGTACGAGCAGTACTTC; cdr3_aa: CASSQGNTGGVGYEQYF
v_call: TRBV29-1; d_call: NA; j_call: TRBJ2-7; clone_size: NA; cdr3_nt: TGCAGCGTTGAAAAGGGGGGGACCTACGAGCAGTACTTC; cdr3_aa: CSVEKGGTYEQYF
v_call: TRBV20-1; d_call: NA; j_call: TRBJ1-5; clone_size: NA; cdr3_nt: TGCAGTGCTAGAGCAGGGTCGAGCAATCAGCCCCAGCATTTT; cdr3_aa: CSARAGSSNQPQHF